This T cell receptor beta chain was sequenced during a study of cytomegalovirus exposure and HLA in healthy donors. This CDR3 spans 14 amino acids. Germline V gene data show CDR1 as MRHNA and CDR2 as SNTAGT. V was trimmed by 2 bases and J by 1 base, leaving 8 bases between them. In the PCR, 60 Vbeta and 13 Jbeta primers were used. TCRdb's copy holds only in-frame clones and misses some; the assay was immunoSEQ multiplex PCR. Of 200,000 to 250,000 clones in the sample, approximately 70% were seen once. Sequencing input: PBMCs. This clonotype originated in a man aged 40-49 years in good health and CMV-seropositive. The chain couples TRBV6-4 to TRBJ1-1; maybe TRBD1 (6 bases). The CDR3, as DNA: TGTGCCAGCAGTGACCAAGGGGGGAACACTGAAGCTTTCTTT. This encodes CASSDQGGNTEAFF.